The 27 T cell receptor beta chains below all came from one sample that was sequenced in a study of regulatory T cells in long-lasting Graves disease. Relying on iRepertoire HTBI primers and Arm-PCR of CDR3 regions, the team built TCR beta libraries. TCRdb reprocessed the multiplex PCR reads with MiXCR, giving one entry per CDR3 protein. The data show about 540,000 distinct CDR3 sequences, approximately 15% seen once. Regarding time point: newly diagnosed GD, antithyroid drugs for less than 3 months. From PBMCs, RNA was extracted and then used to make the TCR library. The same sample was also used in a study of T cells in Graves' hyperthyroidism and ophthalmopathy.

Material: peripheral blood mononuclear cells (PBMCs), obtained at new diagnosis, from a patient treated with antithyroid drugs. All receptors come from a man aged 25-45 years with Graves disease.

CDR3 residues: CASSFAGSSSYEQYF. CDR3 bases: TGTGCCAGCAGTTTTGCAGGGTCGAGCTCCTACGAGCAGTACTTC. The J gene is TRBJ2-7, the V gene TRBV28; TRBD1 might be the D (5 bases). Per germline, CDR1 MDHEN and CDR2 SYDVKM. The CDR3 has 15 residues. The V end was cut by 3 bases, the J end by 0 bases, with 12 bases between.

The chain carries TRBV7-9 and TRBJ2-2; 10 bases are shared with TRBD1. This CDR3 contains 17 residues. Germline lookup yields CDR1 SEHNR and CDR2 FQNEAQ (reference sequence). V lost 5 bases and J lost 7; bases outside the gene matches: 13. CDR3: CASSPNRDRGIVGELFF. The CDR3 bases are TGTGCCAGCAGCCCTAACCGGGACAGGGGTATCGTCGGGGAGCTGTTTTTT.

The chain joins TRBV6-1 to TRBJ1-1, with D tentatively TRBD1 (5 bases). This CDR3 has 13 residues. CDR1 and CDR2 (germline): MNHNS, SASEGT. The ends were cut back, 6 bases at V and 3 bases at J, with 11 bases in the middle. CDR3 nucleotide sequence: TGTGCCAGCAGCCGGGGGTTGTACACTGAAGCTTTCTTT. Its translation is CASSRGLYTEAFF.

A few counts support this clonotype. The genes are TRBV5-6 and TRBJ1-5; TRBD1 matches 12 bases. This CDR3 is 15 amino acids long. Germline trimming cut 0 bases from V and 13 bases from J; bases unmatched to any gene: 8. Germline CDR1 reads SGHDT; CDR2 reads YYEEEE. The CDR3 coding sequence is TGTGCCAGCAGCTTGGGTTCCGGGACAGGGGGCTCTCAGCATTTT. Encoded protein: CASSLGSGTGGSQHF.

This clonotype was detected only a few times. The gene calls are TRBV20-1 and TRBJ1-6; D uncertain. CDR1 is DFQATT, CDR2 SNEGSKA, per germline (reference sequence). The CDR3 loop spans 14 amino acids. The CDR3 here is CSAFGRAYNSPLHF. The CDR3 DNA reads as TGCAGCGCCTTTGGGAGAGCCTATAATTCACCCCTCCACTTT.

In this sample, this clonotype turned up a few times. The V call is TRBV11-2, the J call TRBJ2-7, with 10 bases lining up with TRBD2. The trim removed 1 base at V and 2 bases at J, leaving 5 bases unmatched. Germline values: CDR1 SGHAT, CDR2 FQNNGV. The CDR3 spans 16 residues. The CDR3 is CASSLARLAGPYEQYF. Here the CDR3 DNA reads TGTGCCAGCAGCTTAGCCCGACTAGCGGGTCCCTACGAGCAGTACTTC.

For this clonotype: One end of the junction does not line up with germline, which may come from a read error. This chain connects TRBV5-1 to TRBJ1-2; D remains ambiguous. Looked up from germline, CDR1 is SGHRS and CDR2 is YFSETQ. This CDR3 comprises 14 residues. The CDR3 loop is CASSLERPNYSYTF. CDR3 sequence (DNA): TGCGCCAGCAGCTTGGAGCGTCCGAACTATAGCTACACCTTC.

This clonotype appeared many times. The genes are TRBV28 and TRBJ2-7; D uncertain. Germline lookup yields CDR1 MDHEN and CDR2 SYDVKM. This CDR3 region has 13 residues. V was shortened by 3 bases and J by 3 bases, with 9 bases between the two germline ends. The DNA of the CDR3 is TGTGCCAGCAGTTTCGGGCTGATCTACGAGCAGTACTTC. The encoded protein is CASSFGLIYEQYF.

This clonotype was detected many times. The chain uses TRBV6-5 and TRBJ2-2; 7 nucleotides align to TRBD1. The CDR3 contains 15 residues. V shed 0 bases and J 3 bases; nucleotides not matched to a gene: 1. Germline CDR1 is MNHEY and CDR2 is SVGAGI. In DNA form, the CDR3 reads TGTGCCAGCAGTTACTCGGGACAGTACACCGGGGAGCTGTTTTTT. Amino acids: CASSYSGQYTGELFF.

This clonotype was recorded many times. The DNA for the CDR3 is TGTGCCAGTAGTTTACAGGGAGAGACCCAGTACTTC. Amino acid sequence: CASSLQGETQYF. The chain couples TRBV19 to TRBJ2-5, with D perhaps matching TRBD1 (6 bases). V lost 5 bases, J lost 4 bases, and 8 bases lay in between. CDR1 LNHDA and CDR2 SQIVND come from the germline V gene (reference sequence). This CDR3 has 12 residues.

By share of the sample, this clonotype is large. V and J are TRBV28 and TRBJ2-7; TRBD2 matches at 8 bases. V lost 6 bases to trimming and J lost 5 bases; unmatched junction nucleotides: 6. The CDR3 consists of 13 residues. Looked up from germline, CDR1 is MDHEN and CDR2 is SYDVKM. The CDR3 DNA follows: TGTGCCAGCAGCGGGCGGGAGGTAGACGAGCAGTACTTC. Protein sequence: CASSGREVDEQYF.

This clonotype turned up a few times. The gene calls are TRBV3-1 and TRBJ2-5; no definite D call. The ends were cut back, 4 bases at V and 1 base at J, with 7 bases in the middle. CDR1 is LGHDT, CDR2 YNNKEL, per germline (reference sequence). This CDR3 has 13 residues. CDR3 nucleotide sequence: TGTGCCAGCAGCCCAGAAGTCCAAGAGACCCAGTACTTC. Its translation is CASSPEVQETQYF.

The chain recombines TRBV19 with TRBJ2-6, with D unclear. Deletions cut 7 bases from V and 0 bases from J, with 10 bases between. CDR1 is LNHDA, CDR2 SQIVND, per germline (reference sequence). The CDR3 length is 15 residues. CDR3 bases: TGTGCCAGTACCACCTTGGGCTCTGGGGCCAACGTCCTGACTTTC. Encoded protein: CASTTLGSGANVLTF.

The chain employs TRBV10-3 and TRBJ1-2; no definite D call. The germline V gene encodes CDR1 ENHRY and CDR2 SYGVKD. The V end lost 2 bases, the J end lost 8 bases, and 15 bases lay between the germline ends. The CDR3 has 14 residues. CDR3 protein: CAISERERWRGYTF. Written as DNA, the CDR3 is TGTGCCATCAGTGAGCGGGAGAGGTGGAGAGGCTACACCTTC.

There are many counts of this clonotype. The CDR3 protein is CASSYASGTETQYF. The CDR3 DNA reads as TGTGCCAGCAGTTACGCTAGCGGGACAGAGACCCAGTACTTC. V and J are TRBV6-5 and TRBJ2-5, with 9 bases lining up with TRBD2. Germline V gene sequence: CDR1 MNHEY, CDR2 SVGAGI. This CDR3 is 14 amino acids long. Trimming at V came to 2 bases and at J to 4 bases, leaving 2 bases not matched to a gene.

This clonotype was counted at least ten times. The genes are TRBV29-1 and TRBJ1-1; 9 bases line up with TRBD1. CDR1 is SQVTM, CDR2 ANQGSEA, per germline. This CDR3 region has 12 residues. Germline trimming cut 6 bases from V and 3 bases from J; bases unmatched to any gene: 2. CDR3 sequence: CSVRQGDTEAFF. CDR3 sequence (DNA): TGCAGCGTGCGACAGGGGGACACTGAAGCTTTCTTT.

This clonotype was detected once. The CDR3 is CASSTPGTGRPPYNEQFF. The CDR3 DNA follows: TGTGCCAGTAGTACGCCCGGGACAGGCCGTCCCCCTTACAATGAGCAGTTCTTC. The V call is TRBV19, the J call TRBJ2-1, with TRBD1 identical over 8 bases. This CDR3 comprises 18 residues. J lost 4 bases, V lost 4 bases, and 15 bases had no gene match. CDR1 and CDR2 (germline): LNHDA, SQIVND (reference sequence).

DNA for the CDR3: TGTGCCAGCAGCGGGACTAGCGGGAGCGAGGTCAAAAACATTCAGTACTTC. This codes for CASSGTSGSEVKNIQYF. This sequence joins TRBV11-2 and TRBJ2-4; 14 positions match TRBD2. The CDR3 has 17 amino acids. V was clipped by 5 bases and J by 3 bases; unmatched bases: 6. Germline V lookup: CDR1 SGHAT, CDR2 FQNNGV.

Ten or more counts support this clonotype. The chain joins TRBV7-9 to TRBJ2-7, with 10 bases fitting TRBD2. The germline V gene has CDR1 SEHNR and CDR2 FQNEAQ (reference sequence). CDR3 length equals 17 residues. The V segment lost 5 bases and the J segment 2 bases; nucleotides outside the gene matches: 12. CDR3 amino acids: CASSPGLALQDTYEQYF. The CDR3 DNA is TGTGCCAGCAGCCCGGGACTAGCGCTTCAGGATACCTACGAGCAGTACTTC. The full variable domain, its missing parts supplied by reference TRBV7-9 and TRBJ2-7, is DTGVSQNPRHKITKRGQNVTFRCDPISEHNRLYWYRQTLGQGPEFLTYFQNEAQLEKSRLLSDRFSAERPKGSFSTLEIQRTEQGDSAMYLCASSPGLALQDTYEQYFGPGTRLTVT.

This clonotype was found many times. This chain links TRBV12-3 or TRBV12-4 with TRBJ2-7, with D perhaps matching TRBD2 (6 bases). CDR3 length: 14 amino acids. V shed 5 bases and J shed 0 bases, with 11 bases lying between them. The CDR3 DNA reads as TGTGCCAGCAGTCGTAGCGGACGCTCCTACGAGCAGTACTTC. Translation gives CASSRSGRSYEQYF.

A few counts support this clonotype. This rearrangement joins TRBV7-9 to TRBJ2-1; TRBD2 matches 10 bases. This CDR3 contains 15 residues. The germline gives CDR1 SEHNR, CDR2 FQNEAQ (reference sequence). V shed 4 bases and J 9 bases; nucleotides not matched to a gene: 9. CDR3 sequence reads: CASSSVASGSPEQFF. The DNA of the CDR3 is TGTGCCAGCAGCTCAGTTGCTAGCGGGAGTCCTGAGCAGTTCTTC.

This clonotype came up many times. The chain uses TRBV7-2 and TRBJ2-1, with 7 nucleotides matching TRBD2. J lost 9 bases, V lost 5 bases, and 10 bases had no gene match. Germline V gene lookup returns CDR1 SGHTA and CDR2 FQGNSA. The CDR3 spans 14 residues. The CDR3 sequence is CASSLRGGSAEQFF. In nucleotides, the CDR3 is TGTGCCAGCAGCCTCCGGGGCGGGAGTGCTGAGCAGTTCTTC.

This clonotype was seen many times. This chain links TRBV6-1 with TRBJ2-1; 8 bases are shared with TRBD2. The V and J ends lost 5 bases and 6 bases, in that order; junction bases with no gene match: 9. This CDR3 is 15 amino acids long. The germline V gene encodes CDR1 MNHNS and CDR2 SASEGT. The CDR3, as DNA: TGTGCCAGCAGTAAAACAGCGGGAGTACTCAATGAGCAGTTCTTC. It codes for CASSKTAGVLNEQFF.

The chain links TRBV27 to TRBJ1-5; unclear D gene. V was cut by 1 base and J by 4 bases, with 14 bases left in between. CDR1 and CDR2 from the germline V gene are MNHEY and SMNVEV (reference sequence). The CDR3 runs to 16 residues. The CDR3 is CASSLWAGQTNQPQHF. The DNA for the CDR3 is TGTGCCAGCAGTTTATGGGCCGGGCAGACTAATCAGCCCCAGCATTTT.

This clonotype has a handful of counts. V and J are TRBV19 and TRBJ2-7, with 12 bases matching TRBD2. Germline lookup yields CDR1 LNHDA and CDR2 SQIVND (reference sequence). The V and J ends lost 4 bases and 1 base, in that order; junction bases with no gene match: 8. The CDR3 extends over 17 amino acids. The CDR3 protein is CASSKPTSGSGSYEQYF. The CDR3, as DNA: TGTGCCAGTAGTAAACCGACTAGCGGGAGTGGGTCCTACGAGCAGTACTTC.

This clonotype was counted ten times or more. The J gene is TRBJ2-3, the V gene TRBV2, with D uncertain. Germline assignment: CDR1 SNHLY and CDR2 FYNNEI. V was trimmed by 8 bases and J by 0 bases, leaving 12 bases between them. CDR3 length: 14 amino acids. The CDR3, as DNA: TGTGCCAGCGCCCTCACGGATAGCACAGATACGCAGTATTTT. It encodes CASALTDSTDTQYF.

At least ten counts were recorded for this clonotype. The genes are TRBV7-9 and TRBJ2-3, with D hard to call. Germline V gene data show CDR1 as SEHNR and CDR2 as FQNEAQ (reference sequence). Trimming stripped 8 bases from V and 0 bases from J, with 12 bases between. This CDR3 is built from 14 residues. CDR3: CASWGGSSTDTQYF. CDR3 DNA: TGTGCCAGCTGGGGTGGTTCGAGCACAGATACGCAGTATTTT.